The 14 T cell receptor beta chains below all came from one sample that was sequenced in a study of blood T cell repertoires in COVID-19. Profiled with immunoSEQ multiplex PCR; TCRdb holds only in-frame clones, not every one. Of roughly 300,000 clones in the sample, about 92% are singletons; the top ten hold less than 20%. Material for sequencing was PBMCs or T cells enriched from blood (not recorded which). These receptors all come from a woman in her 30s who had recovered from COVID-19.

The rearrangement uses TRBV19 and TRBJ2-3, with D perhaps matching TRBD1 (6 bases). Germline V gene sequence: CDR1 LNHDA, CDR2 SQIVND (reference sequence). The CDR3 is 14 residues long. V shed 4 bases and J shed 2 bases, with 10 bases lying between them. The CDR3 nucleotides are TGTGCCAGTAGTAGGACAGCCTCCACAGATACGCAGTATTTT. As protein: CASSRTASTDTQYF.

This chain joins TRBV5-4 and TRBJ2-3; TRBD2 matches at 16 bases. V lost 4 bases, J lost 2 bases, and 4 bases stayed unmatched. From germline, CDR1 is SGHNT and CDR2 YYREEE (reference sequence). The CDR3 has 17 residues. CDR3 nucleotides: TGTGCCAGCAGCCGCGGGACTAGCGGGAGGGACACAGATACGCAGTATTTT. Amino acid sequence: CASSRGTSGRDTDTQYF.

A remark on this clone: Within the sample, other DNA sequences also encode this same CDR3. The chain uses TRBV19 and TRBJ2-3; 7 positions agree with TRBD2. Germline V gene sequence: CDR1 LNHDA, CDR2 SQIVND (reference sequence). The V segment lost 3 bases and the J segment 1 base; nucleotides outside the gene matches: 1. The CDR3 covers 14 residues. CDR3 region: CASSIGGGTDTQYF. CDR3 sequence (DNA): TGTGCCAGTAGTATTGGGGGGGGCACAGATACGCAGTATTTT.

J is TRBJ2-2 and V is TRBV4-1, with TRBD1 matching over 9 bases. Germline V gene data show CDR1 as MGHRA and CDR2 as YSYEKL. With V trimmed by 3 bases and J by 6 bases, 8 bases remained unmatched. The length of the CDR3 is 16 residues. The CDR3 DNA follows: TGCGCCAGCAGCCAGGGACAGGGATTAGGTCCCGGGGAGCTGTTTTTT. Translated, it gives CASSQGQGLGPGELFF.

This sequence joins TRBV2 and TRBJ1-5; D is unclear. Deletions cut 4 bases from V and 4 bases from J, with 8 bases between. The CDR3 extends over 13 amino acids. Germline V gene lookup returns CDR1 SNHLY and CDR2 FYNNEI. The chain's CDR3 is CASSVGSNQPQHF. CDR3 DNA: TGTGCCAGCAGTGTTGGCAGTAATCAGCCCCAGCATTTT.

The chain combines TRBV9 with TRBJ2-2; no reliable D call. The CDR3 is 13 residues long. V lost 3 bases and J 3 bases, leaving 6 bases between the germline ends. Germline V gives CDR1 SGDLS, CDR2 YYNGEE. The CDR3 reads CASSAGYTGELFF. As DNA, the CDR3 is TGTGCCAGCAGCGCCGGGTACACCGGGGAGCTGTTTTTT.

This clone came up once. The rearrangement links TRBV25-1 to TRBJ1-1; 7 nucleotides align to TRBD1. Germline V lookup: CDR1 MGHDK, CDR2 SYGVNS. CDR3 length equals 13 residues. Trimming removed 8 bases from V and 3 bases from J; junction bases left unmatched: 6. The CDR3 bases are TGTGCCAGCCGAGAGGACAGGCACACTGAAGCTTTCTTT. Its protein is CASREDRHTEAFF.

This chain uses TRBV11-2 with TRBJ1-6, with TRBD1 identical over 7 bases. The CDR3 length is 14 residues. Germline V lookup: CDR1 SGHAT, CDR2 FQNNGV. The V segment lost 3 bases and the J segment 6 bases; nucleotides outside the gene matches: 2. CDR3 amino acids: CASSFSGGNSPLHF. DNA for the CDR3: TGTGCCAGCAGCTTCTCAGGGGGTAATTCACCCCTCCACTTT.

The chain carries TRBV6-6 and TRBJ2-5, with TRBD2 identical over 9 bases. This CDR3 comprises 14 residues. The V gene's germline CDR1 is MNHNY and CDR2 SVGAGI (reference sequence). Trimming took 10 bases from V and 5 from J; bases not matched to a gene: 11. The CDR3 reads CATQSSGSGETQYF. In DNA, the CDR3 is TGTGCCACCCAAAGTAGCGGGAGCGGGGAGACCCAGTACTTC.

This clone has only a few counts. The chain couples TRBV18 to TRBJ1-6; TRBD1 aligns across 9 bases. This CDR3 contains 14 residues. V lost 6 bases to trimming and J lost 9 bases; unmatched junction nucleotides: 6. Germline assignment: CDR1 KGHSH and CDR2 LQKENI. The chain's CDR3 is CASSLGQGPSPLHF. The CDR3 bases are TGTGCCAGCTCTCTGGGACAGGGCCCTTCACCCCTCCACTTT.

V gene TRBV5-1 combines with J gene TRBJ2-7; D is undetermined. This CDR3 spans 13 amino acids. Trimming cost V 0 bases and J 3 bases, with 7 bases left between them. Germline lookup yields CDR1 SGHRS and CDR2 YFSETQ. The CDR3 DNA reads as TGCGCCAGCAGCTTGGCGGCGGACTACGAGCAGTACTTC. This gives the protein CASSLAADYEQYF.

This clone was counted only a few times. V and J are TRBV28 and TRBJ1-2; no definite D call. The V and J ends lost 5 bases and 4 bases respectively, with 26 bases between them. The germline V gene encodes CDR1 MDHEN and CDR2 SYDVKM. The CDR3 loop spans 18 amino acids. This CDR3 reads CASSPSGFTLTVSYGYTF. CDR3 in DNA: TGTGCCAGCAGTCCATCGGGTTTTACACTAACGGTTAGCTATGGCTACACCTTC.

V usage is TRBV18 and J usage is TRBJ1-1, with D unclear. This CDR3 spans 14 amino acids. CDR1 and CDR2 from the germline V gene are KGHSH and LQKENI. Trimming stripped 3 bases from V and 3 bases from J, with 11 bases between. The CDR3 DNA reads as TGTGCCAGCTCACCCCAAAGCGATTACACTGAAGCTTTCTTT. This translates into CASSPQSDYTEAFF.

The chain combines TRBV7-3 with TRBJ1-1; TRBD1 agrees at 9 bases. This CDR3 comprises 14 residues. Looked up from germline, CDR1 is SGHTA and CDR2 is FQGTGA. V lost 3 bases, J lost 7 bases, and 6 bases stayed unmatched. Here the CDR3 reads CASSFQGQGGEAFF. The CDR3 DNA reads as TGTGCCAGCAGCTTCCAGGGACAGGGCGGTGAAGCTTTCTTT.